The count of the clone carrying this T cell receptor beta chain is one. The data originate from a study of blood T cell repertoires in COVID-19. Study-wide context: PBMCs, B-cell-depleted T cells, or T cells provided the cDNA or gDNA that made up the material.

Clones were read by immunoSEQ multiplex PCR, and TCRdb kept only the in-frame ones, dropping some. The data hold about 310,000 clones, with roughly 90% observed a single time. There are 15 residues in the CDR3. V lost 2 bases, J lost 8 bases, and 19 bases lay in between. Germline lookup yields CDR1 SGDLS and CDR2 YYNGEE. Sequenced material: peripheral blood. V gene TRBV9 combines with J gene TRBJ1-2; unclear D gene. This clonotype originated in a woman between 40 and 55 years old with COVID-19, enrolled during active disease. CDR3: CASSVSAYPGEGYTF. CDR3 nucleotides: TGTGCCAGCAGCGTCTCAGCGTACCCGGGTGAGGGCTACACCTTC. The variable domain in full, completed from reference TRBV9 and TRBJ1-2, reads DSGVTQTPKHLITATGQRVTLRCSPRSGDLSVYWYQQSLDQGLQFLIQYYNGEERAKGNILERFSAQQFPDLHSELNLSSLELGDSALYFCASSVSAYPGEGYTFGSGTRLTVV.